These T cell receptor beta chains were read from a single sample in a study of beta chain features in type 1 diabetes. Some clones are missing from TCRdb's copy, which holds only in-frame ones; the method was immunoSEQ multiplex PCR. This table holds some 40,000 clones, 45% to 50% found once. The sample consisted of central memory CD4+ T cells from blood. Source of these receptors: a woman aged 18-29 years in good health. CDR3s include the opening cysteine and the closing phenylalanine or tryptophan. The order of the fields is V gene, CDR3 protein.

>TRBV19
CASSQNRDNEQFF
>TRBV7-2
CASSFSRSNEQFF
>TRBV19
CASSISFGVTQPQHF
>TRBV7-2
CASSSGGTDTQYF
>TRBV6-6
CASSYEGNTEAFF
>TRBV2
CASTGHSGVADTQYF
>TRBV5-8
CASSLGSSYNEQFF
>TRBV7-2
CASRPAAVQETQYF
>TRBV30
CAWSRGAYNEQFF
>TRBV28
CASSLGGGILFAQYF
>TRBV5-1
CASSSRGVAGELFF
>TRBV5-5
CASSLAGQGAFYGYTF
>TRBV5-1
CASSLLAGGSLDFHGELFF
>TRBV27
CASSRQASYEQYF
>TRBV7-8
CASSLAGLYTGELFF
>TRBV19
CASSADTGRNQPQHF
>TRBV27
CASRPTGVETQYF
>TRBV6-1
CASSEWEGGYTF
>TRBV18
CASSPGQTIMNTEAFF
>TRBV4-1
CASSQGTPAPDTQYF
>TRBV5-1
CASSDGTAEDTQYF
>TRBV5-1
CASSLAGEGTEAFF
>TRBV7-2
CASSSGQGLLEGYTF
>TRBV30
CAWTRTGTGGNEQYF
>TRBV4-1
CASSQVVAGLGELFF
>TRBV19
CASSIFRDSLTDTQYF
>TRBV27
CASSLGQGYQETQYF
>TRBV11-2
CASSPQDGGLETQYF